One sample yielded the 19 T cell receptor beta chains listed below, sequenced in a study of T cell responses to AZD1222 COVID-19 vaccine. The table came from immunoSEQ multiplex PCR; TCRdb's copy has only in-frame clones and leaves some out. This table holds 95,000 or so clones, 89% found once. The specimen was peripheral blood, collected on day 0 of MenACWY control vaccination. The receptors were sampled from an adult in good health.

The chain carries TRBV20-1 and TRBJ2-7; TRBD1 agrees at 7 bases. With V trimmed by 4 bases and J by 5 bases, 2 bases remained unmatched. Germline values: CDR1 DFQATT, CDR2 SNEGSKA (reference sequence). CDR3 size: 11 residues. The CDR3 region has the DNA TGCAGTGCTAACAGGGGTCACGAGCAGTACTTC. This encodes CSANRGHEQYF.

A few counts support this clone. V gene TRBV18 combines with J gene TRBJ2-2; D gene uncertain. The germline gives CDR1 KGHSH, CDR2 LQKENI. The length of the CDR3 is 15 residues. V lost 1 base and J lost 4, with 10 bases in between. The CDR3 DNA reads TGTGCCAGCTCACCACGAGCTCCCTTCACCGGGGAGCTGTTTTTT. Protein sequence: CASSPRAPFTGELFF.

This chain uses TRBV4-1 with TRBJ1-2, with 8 bases that match TRBD1. The CDR3 extends over 16 amino acids. CDR1 MGHRA and CDR2 YSYEKL come from the germline V gene. J lost 1 base, V lost 8 bases, and 12 bases had no gene match. The CDR3 sequence is CASSAGQGPGNYGYTF. The CDR3 nucleotides are TGCGCCAGCTCCGCAGGACAGGGACCGGGTAACTATGGCTACACCTTC.

The gene calls are TRBV7-9 and TRBJ1-4, with D hard to call. CDR3 length: 12 residues. Germline V lookup: CDR1 SEHNR, CDR2 FQNEAQ (reference sequence). The V end lost 5 bases, the J end lost 8 bases, and 9 bases lay between the germline ends. In nucleotides, the CDR3 is TGTGCCAGCAGCCAAGGGTCGGAAAAACTGTTTTTT. The encoded protein is CASSQGSEKLFF.

A few counts support this clone. The chain uses TRBV6-2 or TRBV6-3 and TRBJ2-7; D remains unclear. Germline V CDR1 and CDR2: MNHEY, SVGEGT. This CDR3 is 12 amino acids long. The ends were cut back, 4 bases at V and 4 bases at J, with 8 bases in the middle. The CDR3 region has the DNA TGTGCCAGCAGTTCCGCCAGATACGAGCAGTACTTC. Protein: CASSSARYEQYF.

The rearrangement links TRBV18 to TRBJ2-7; D may be TRBD1 or TRBD2 (5 bases each). Germline CDR1 KGHSH, CDR2 LQKENI. The V and J ends lost 4 bases and 3 bases respectively, with 16 bases between them. The CDR3 extends over 15 amino acids. The CDR3 loop is CASSLGTLSNYEQYF. The CDR3 nucleotides are TGTGCCAGCTCACTAGGGACCCTGTCCAACTACGAGCAGTACTTC.

This chain links TRBV30 with TRBJ2-3; 8 positions match TRBD2. The ends lost 2 bases at V and 4 bases at J; junction bases unmatched: 8. This CDR3 is built from 15 residues. Germline lookup yields CDR1 GTSNPN and CDR2 SVGIG (reference sequence). The chain's CDR3 is CAWSQPGGIADTQYF. CDR3 nucleotide sequence: TGTGCCTGGAGTCAGCCGGGAGGGATCGCAGATACGCAGTATTTT.

The rearrangement joins TRBV7-9 to TRBJ2-1; the D is unclear. Trimming took off 2 bases at V and 6 bases at J, with 5 bases between the two ends. The CDR3 sequence is 12 residues long. Germline CDR1 SEHNR, CDR2 FQNEAQ (reference sequence). Written as DNA, the CDR3 is TGTGCCAGCAGCTTATTTCGCAATGAGCAGTTCTTC. It encodes CASSLFRNEQFF.

The chain links TRBV11-2 to TRBJ2-2; D uncertain. From germline, CDR1 is SGHAT and CDR2 FQNNGV. The CDR3 consists of 14 residues. The ends were cut back, 1 base at V and 6 bases at J, with 9 bases in the middle. CDR3 DNA sequence: TGTGCCAGCAGCTTAGTTGGCCGAGCCGGGGAGCTGTTTTTT. This codes for CASSLVGRAGELFF.

The chain couples TRBV7-2 to TRBJ1-2; perhaps TRBD1 as D (5 bases). Germline CDR1 reads SGHTA; CDR2 reads FQGNSA. There are 13 residues in the CDR3. V lost 5 bases to trimming and J lost 5 bases, with 12 bases between them. The CDR3 nucleotides are TGTGCCAGCAGCGAATCCGGGGGGTATGGCTACACCTTC. This encodes CASSESGGYGYTF.

The rearrangement links TRBV6-6 to TRBJ2-7; D is unresolved. Germline V gives CDR1 MNHNY, CDR2 SVGAGI (reference sequence). V shed 3 bases and J shed 3 bases, with 6 bases lying between them. The CDR3 is made up of 12 amino acids. CDR3 bases: TGTGCCAGCAGTTATAATGACTACGAGCAGTACTTC. It codes for CASSYNDYEQYF.

This chain joins TRBV1 and TRBJ2-1; TRBD1 is the table's D call, not checked against the DNA. TRBV1 is a known pseudogene. CDR3 size: 16 residues. The CDR3 sequence is CTSSQTRDREYNEQFF. The CDR3 DNA reads TGCACCAGCAGCCAAACCCGGGACAGGGAGTACAATGAGCAGTTCTTC.

V gene TRBV7-2 combines with J gene TRBJ1-4; the match to TRBD1 covers 10 bases. The germline gives CDR1 SGHTA, CDR2 FQGNSA. Losses at the gene ends were 5 bases for V and 5 bases for J; bases not matched to a gene: 5. The CDR3 totals 15 residues. The CDR3 DNA sequence: TGTGCCAGCAGCCATCGGGACAGGGGAAATGAAAAACTGTTTTTT. Protein product: CASSHRDRGNEKLFF. Supplemented by reference TRBV7-2 and TRBJ1-4, the full variable domain reads GAGVSQSPSNKVTEKGKDVELRCDPISGHTALYWYRQSLGQGLEFLIYFQGNSAPDKSGLPSDRFSAERTGGSVSTLTIQRTQQEDSAVYLCASSHRDRGNEKLFFGSGTQLSVL.

V and J are TRBV7-2 and TRBJ2-5, with D maybe TRBD1 (5 bases). Deletions cut 2 bases from V and 2 bases from J, with 6 bases between. This CDR3 has 13 residues. Per the germline V gene, CDR1 is SGHTA and CDR2 is FQGNSA. The CDR3 DNA reads TGTGCCAGCAGCTTACAGGGTCAAGAGACCCAGTACTTC. Translation gives CASSLQGQETQYF. The full variable domain, with the rest looked up from reference TRBV7-2 and TRBJ2-5, is GAGVSQSPSNKVTEKGKDVELRCDPISGHTALYWYRQSLGQGLEFLIYFQGNSAPDKSGLPSDRFSAERTGGSVSTLTIQRTQQEDSAVYLCASSLQGQETQYFGPGTRLLVL.

The rearrangement links TRBV10-3 to TRBJ2-1; D is perhaps TRBD1 (5 bases). Germline CDR1 ENHRY, CDR2 SYGVKD. V lost 5 bases, J lost 7 bases, and 9 bases lay in between. The CDR3 runs to 12 residues. CDR3 amino acids: CAISTQENEQFF. The CDR3 DNA is TGTGCCATCAGTACACAGGAAAATGAGCAGTTCTTC.

The DNA of the CDR3 is TGTGCCTGGAGTGCTCGAACAGGGGCTCATCAGCCCCAGCATTTT. Its protein is CAWSARTGAHQPQHF. The V and J genes are TRBV30 and TRBJ1-5; 7 nucleotides line up with TRBD1. This CDR3 spans 15 amino acids. Trimming removed 1 base from V and 5 bases from J; junction bases left unmatched: 8. Germline V gives CDR1 GTSNPN, CDR2 SVGIG (reference sequence).

The rearrangement links TRBV6-6 to TRBJ2-1; D unclear. The CDR3 runs to 11 residues. Trimming cost V 11 bases and J 2 bases, with 7 bases left between them. Germline lookup yields CDR1 MNHNY and CDR2 SVGAGI (reference sequence). The DNA for the CDR3 is TGTGCCGTTAGGGCCTACAATGAGCAGTTCTTC. It yields the protein CAVRAYNEQFF.

The genes are TRBV27 and TRBJ2-5; D ambiguous. The V gene lost 3 bases and the J gene lost 2 bases, with 10 bases spanning the gap. The CDR3 length is 14 residues. Germline V gene sequence: CDR1 MNHEY, CDR2 SMNVEV (reference sequence). CDR3 nucleotides: TGTGCCAGCAGTTTCCTAGGCCCTCAAGAGACCCAGTACTTC. This gives the protein CASSFLGPQETQYF.

The genes are TRBV7-9 and TRBJ1-5; D gene ambiguous. Trimming left V 5 bases short and J 3 bases short, with 5 bases between. This CDR3 contains 12 residues. CDR1 is SEHNR, CDR2 FQNEAQ, per germline (reference sequence). The chain's CDR3 is CASSNSNQPQHF. CDR3 DNA sequence: TGTGCCAGCAGCAACTCCAATCAGCCCCAGCATTTT.